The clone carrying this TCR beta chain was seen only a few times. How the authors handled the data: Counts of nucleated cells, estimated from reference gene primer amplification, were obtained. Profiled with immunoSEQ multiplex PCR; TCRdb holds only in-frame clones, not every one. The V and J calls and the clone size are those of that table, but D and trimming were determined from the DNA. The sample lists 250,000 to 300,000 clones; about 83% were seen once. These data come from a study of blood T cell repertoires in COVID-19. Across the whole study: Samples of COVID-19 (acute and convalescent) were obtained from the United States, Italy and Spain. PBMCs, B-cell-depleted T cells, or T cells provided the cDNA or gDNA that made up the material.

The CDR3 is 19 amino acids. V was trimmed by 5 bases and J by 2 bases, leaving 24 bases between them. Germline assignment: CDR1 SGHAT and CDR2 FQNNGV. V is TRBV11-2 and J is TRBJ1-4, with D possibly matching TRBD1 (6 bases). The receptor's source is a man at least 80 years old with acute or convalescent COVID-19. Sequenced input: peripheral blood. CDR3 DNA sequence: TGTGCCAGCAGCCCCAGGCTGCCAGGGGTTTCGTTTACTAATGAAAAACTGTTTTTT. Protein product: CASSPRLPGVSFTNEKLFF.